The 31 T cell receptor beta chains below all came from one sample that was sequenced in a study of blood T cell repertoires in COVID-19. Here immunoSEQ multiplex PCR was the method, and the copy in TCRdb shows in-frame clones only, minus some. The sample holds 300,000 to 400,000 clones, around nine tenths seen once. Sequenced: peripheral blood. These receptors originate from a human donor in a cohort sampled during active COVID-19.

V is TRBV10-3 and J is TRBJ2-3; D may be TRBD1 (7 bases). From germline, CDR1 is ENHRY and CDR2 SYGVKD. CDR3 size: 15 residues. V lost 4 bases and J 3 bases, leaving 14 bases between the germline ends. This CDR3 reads CAISGQGGRTDTQYF. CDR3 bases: TGTGCCATCAGTGGGCAGGGGGGACGTACAGATACGCAGTATTTT.

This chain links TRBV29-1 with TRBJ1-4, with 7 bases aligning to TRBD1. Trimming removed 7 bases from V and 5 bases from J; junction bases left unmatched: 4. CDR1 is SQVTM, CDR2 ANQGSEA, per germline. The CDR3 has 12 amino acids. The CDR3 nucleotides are TGCAGCGCCGAGGGACAGAATGAAAAACTGTTTTTT. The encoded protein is CSAEGQNEKLFF.

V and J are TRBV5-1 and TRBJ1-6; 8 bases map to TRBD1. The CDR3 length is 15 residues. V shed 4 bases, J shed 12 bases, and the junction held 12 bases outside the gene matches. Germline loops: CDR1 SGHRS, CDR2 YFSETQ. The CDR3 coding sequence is TGCGCCAGCAGCCCTACACCTGACAGGGGAGGACCCCTCCACTTT. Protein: CASSPTPDRGGPLHF.

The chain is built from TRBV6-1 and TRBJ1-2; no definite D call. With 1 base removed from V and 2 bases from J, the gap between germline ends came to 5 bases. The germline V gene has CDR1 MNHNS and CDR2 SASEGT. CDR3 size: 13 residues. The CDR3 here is CASSEGENYGYTF. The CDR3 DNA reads TGTGCCAGCAGTGAAGGGGAGAACTATGGCTACACCTTC.

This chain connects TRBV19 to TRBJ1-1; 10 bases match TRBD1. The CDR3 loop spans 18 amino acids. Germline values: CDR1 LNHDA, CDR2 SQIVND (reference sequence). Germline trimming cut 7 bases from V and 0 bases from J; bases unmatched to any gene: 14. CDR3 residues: CASIGKGGTGVLNTEAFF. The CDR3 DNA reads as TGTGCCAGTATAGGAAAAGGAGGGACAGGGGTTTTGAACACTGAAGCTTTCTTT. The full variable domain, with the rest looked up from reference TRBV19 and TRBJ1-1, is DGGITQSPKYLFRKEGQNVTLSCEQNLNHDAMYWYRQDPGQGLRLIYYSQIVNDFQKGDIAEGYSVSREKKESFPLTVTSAQKNPTAFYLCASIGKGGTGVLNTEAFFGQGTRLTVV.

This CDR3 reads CASTGVATNEKLFF. Written as DNA, the CDR3 is TGTGCCTCTACAGGGGTGGCAACTAATGAAAAACTGTTTTTT. The V and J genes are TRBV30 and TRBJ1-4; 7 nucleotides align to TRBD1. V shed 7 bases and J 0 bases; nucleotides not matched to a gene: 5. Germline V gene lookup returns CDR1 GTSNPN and CDR2 SVGIG (reference sequence). This CDR3 region has 14 residues.

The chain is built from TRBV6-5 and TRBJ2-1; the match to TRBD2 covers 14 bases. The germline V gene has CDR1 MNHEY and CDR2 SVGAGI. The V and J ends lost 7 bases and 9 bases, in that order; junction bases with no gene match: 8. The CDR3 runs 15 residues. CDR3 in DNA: TGTGCCAGCACCGCCATCGGGACTAGCGGGAGTGAGCAGTTCTTC. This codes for CASTAIGTSGSEQFF.

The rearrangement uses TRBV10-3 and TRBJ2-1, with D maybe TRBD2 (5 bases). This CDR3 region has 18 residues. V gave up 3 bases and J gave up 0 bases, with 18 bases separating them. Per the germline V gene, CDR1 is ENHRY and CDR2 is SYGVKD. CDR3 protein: CAISDSRGEVRSYNEQFF. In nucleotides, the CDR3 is TGTGCCATCAGTGACTCCCGGGGAGAGGTCCGCTCCTACAATGAGCAGTTCTTC.

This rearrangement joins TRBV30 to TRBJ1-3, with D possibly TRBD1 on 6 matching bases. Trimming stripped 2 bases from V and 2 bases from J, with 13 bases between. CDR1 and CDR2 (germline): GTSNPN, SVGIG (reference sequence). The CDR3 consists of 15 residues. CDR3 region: CAWSRAQGAGNTIYF. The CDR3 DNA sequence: TGTGCCTGGAGTCGCGCACAGGGTGCTGGAAACACCATATATTTT.

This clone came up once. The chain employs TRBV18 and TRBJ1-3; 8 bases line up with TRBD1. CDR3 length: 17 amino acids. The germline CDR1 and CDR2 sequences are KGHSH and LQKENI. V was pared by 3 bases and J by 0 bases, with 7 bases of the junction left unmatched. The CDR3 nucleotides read TGTGCCAGCTCACCTGGGACAGGCTACTTCTCTGGAAACACCATATATTTT. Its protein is CASSPGTGYFSGNTIYF.

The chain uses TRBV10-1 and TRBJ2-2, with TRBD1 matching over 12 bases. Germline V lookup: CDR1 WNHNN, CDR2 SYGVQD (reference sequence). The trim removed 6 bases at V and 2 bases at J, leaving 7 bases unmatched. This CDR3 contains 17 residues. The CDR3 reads CASSPGQGAPNTGELFF. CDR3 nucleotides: TGCGCCAGCAGCCCGGGACAGGGGGCACCTAACACCGGGGAGCTGTTTTTT.

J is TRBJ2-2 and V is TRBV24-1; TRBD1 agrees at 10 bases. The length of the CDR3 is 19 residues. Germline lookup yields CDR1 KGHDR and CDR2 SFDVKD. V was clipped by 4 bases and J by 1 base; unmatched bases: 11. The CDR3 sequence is CATSEPGTGAPLNTGELFF. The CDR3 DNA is TGTGCCACCAGTGAACCCGGGACAGGGGCACCCCTGAACACCGGGGAGCTGTTTTTT.

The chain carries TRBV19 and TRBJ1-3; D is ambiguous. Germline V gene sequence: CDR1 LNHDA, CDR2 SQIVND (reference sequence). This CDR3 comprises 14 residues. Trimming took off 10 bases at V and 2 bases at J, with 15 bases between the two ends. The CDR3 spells CATRAGGAGNTIYF. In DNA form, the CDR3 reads TGTGCCACCCGGGCGGGAGGAGCTGGAAACACCATATATTTT.

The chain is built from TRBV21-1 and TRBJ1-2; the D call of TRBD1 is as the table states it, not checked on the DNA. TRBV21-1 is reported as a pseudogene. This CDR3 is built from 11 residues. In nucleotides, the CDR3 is TGTGCCAGCAGCAAGGACAGGGGCTACACCTTC. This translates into CASSKDRGYTF.

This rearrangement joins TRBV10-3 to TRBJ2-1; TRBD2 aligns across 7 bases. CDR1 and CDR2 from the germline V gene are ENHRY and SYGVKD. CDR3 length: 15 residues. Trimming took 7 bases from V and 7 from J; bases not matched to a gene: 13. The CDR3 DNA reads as TGTGCCATCACTACCGGACTAGTGGGATCTAATGAGCAGTTCTTC. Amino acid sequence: CAITTGLVGSNEQFF.

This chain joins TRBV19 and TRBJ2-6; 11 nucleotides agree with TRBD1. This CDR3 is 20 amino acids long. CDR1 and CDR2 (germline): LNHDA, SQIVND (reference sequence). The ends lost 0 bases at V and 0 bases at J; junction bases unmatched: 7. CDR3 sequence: CASSIDLAGQGVSGANVLTF. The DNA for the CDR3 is TGTGCCAGTAGTATAGATCTAGCGGGACAGGGGGTCTCTGGGGCCAACGTCCTGACTTTC.

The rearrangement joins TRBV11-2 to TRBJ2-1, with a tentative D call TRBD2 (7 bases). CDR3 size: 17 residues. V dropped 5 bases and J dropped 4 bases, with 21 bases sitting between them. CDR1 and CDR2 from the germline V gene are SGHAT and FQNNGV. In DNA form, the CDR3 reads TGTGCCAGCAGCCCCCTCCGGGGTGCGGGGGCGTACAATGAGCAGTTCTTC. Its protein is CASSPLRGAGAYNEQFF.

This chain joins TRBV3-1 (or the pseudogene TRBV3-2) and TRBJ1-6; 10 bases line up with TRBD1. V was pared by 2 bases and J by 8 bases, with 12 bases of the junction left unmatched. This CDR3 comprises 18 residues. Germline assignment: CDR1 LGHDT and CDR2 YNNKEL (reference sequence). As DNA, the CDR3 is TGTGCCAGCAGCCAACCCTATGGGGGACAGGGGAGCTATTCACCCCTCCACTTT. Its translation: CASSQPYGGQGSYSPLHF.

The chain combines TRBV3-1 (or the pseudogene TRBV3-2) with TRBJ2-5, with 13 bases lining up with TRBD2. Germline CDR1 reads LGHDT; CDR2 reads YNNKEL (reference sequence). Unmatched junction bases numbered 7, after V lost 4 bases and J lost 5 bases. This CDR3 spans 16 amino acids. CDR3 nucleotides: TGTGCCAGCAGCCCCGGGACTAGCGGGGCGAGGGAGACCCAGTACTTC. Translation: CASSPGTSGARETQYF.

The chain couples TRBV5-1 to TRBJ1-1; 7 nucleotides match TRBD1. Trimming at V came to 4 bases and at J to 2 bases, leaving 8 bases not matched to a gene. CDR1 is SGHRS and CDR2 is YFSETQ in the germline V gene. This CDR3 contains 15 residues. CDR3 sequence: CASSPRQGSNTEAFF. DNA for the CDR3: TGCGCCAGCAGCCCACGACAGGGAAGTAACACTGAAGCTTTCTTT.

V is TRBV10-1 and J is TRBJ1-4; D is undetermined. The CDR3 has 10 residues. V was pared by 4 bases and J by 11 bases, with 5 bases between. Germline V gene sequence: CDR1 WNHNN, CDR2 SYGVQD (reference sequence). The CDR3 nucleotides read TGCGCCAGCAGTGGACACAAACTGTTTTTT. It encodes CASSGHKLFF.

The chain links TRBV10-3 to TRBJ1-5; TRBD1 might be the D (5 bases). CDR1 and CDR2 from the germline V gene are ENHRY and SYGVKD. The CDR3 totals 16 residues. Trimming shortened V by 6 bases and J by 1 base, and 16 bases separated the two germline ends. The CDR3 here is CAISQGREFSNQPQHF. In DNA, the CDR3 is TGTGCCATCAGCCAGGGAAGAGAATTCAGCAATCAGCCCCAGCATTTT.

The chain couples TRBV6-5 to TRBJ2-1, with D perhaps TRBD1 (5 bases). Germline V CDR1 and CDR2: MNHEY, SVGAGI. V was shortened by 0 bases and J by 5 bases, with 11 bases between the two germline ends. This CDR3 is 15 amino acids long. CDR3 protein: CASSYSGKGDNEQFF. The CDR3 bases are TGTGCCAGCAGTTACTCTGGAAAAGGGGACAATGAGCAGTTCTTC.

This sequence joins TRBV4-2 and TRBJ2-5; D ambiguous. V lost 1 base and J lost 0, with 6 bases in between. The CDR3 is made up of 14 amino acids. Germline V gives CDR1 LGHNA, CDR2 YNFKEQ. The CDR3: CASSQGRNQETQYF. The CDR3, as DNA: TGTGCCAGCAGCCAAGGGCGGAACCAAGAGACCCAGTACTTC.

The CDR3 region has the DNA TGCGCCAGCAGCTTGGGGACAGATATTAACTATGGCTACACCTTC. It encodes CASSLGTDINYGYTF. V is TRBV5-1 and J is TRBJ1-2; D is perhaps TRBD1 (6 bases). Germline lookup yields CDR1 SGHRS and CDR2 YFSETQ. The CDR3 is 15 residues long. The V end was cut by 0 bases, the J end by 1 base, with 10 bases between. The variable domain in full, completed from reference TRBV5-1 and TRBJ1-2, reads KAGVTQTPRYLIKTRGQQVTLSCSPISGHRSVSWYQQTPGQGLQFLFEYFSETQRNKGNFPGRFSGRQFSNSRSEMNVSTLELGDSALYLCASSLGTDINYGYTFGSGTRLTVV.

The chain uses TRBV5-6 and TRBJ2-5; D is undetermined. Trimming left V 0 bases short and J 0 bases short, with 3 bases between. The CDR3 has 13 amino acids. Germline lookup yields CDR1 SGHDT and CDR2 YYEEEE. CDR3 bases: TGTGCCAGCAGCTTGGCGTACCAAGAGACCCAGTACTTC. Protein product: CASSLAYQETQYF. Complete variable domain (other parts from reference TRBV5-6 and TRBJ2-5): DAGVTQSPTHLIKTRGQQVTLRCSPKSGHDTVSWYQQALGQGPQFIFQYYEEEERQRGNFPDRFSGHQFPNYSSELNVNALLLGDSALYLCASSLAYQETQYFGPGTRLLVL.

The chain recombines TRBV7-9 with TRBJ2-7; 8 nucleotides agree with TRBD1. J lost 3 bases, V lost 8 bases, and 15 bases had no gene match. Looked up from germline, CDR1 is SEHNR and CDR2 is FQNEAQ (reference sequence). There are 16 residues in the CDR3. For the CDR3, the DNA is TGTGCCAGCGGCCACACTTACCGGGACAGGATCTACGAGCAGTACTTC. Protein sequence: CASGHTYRDRIYEQYF.

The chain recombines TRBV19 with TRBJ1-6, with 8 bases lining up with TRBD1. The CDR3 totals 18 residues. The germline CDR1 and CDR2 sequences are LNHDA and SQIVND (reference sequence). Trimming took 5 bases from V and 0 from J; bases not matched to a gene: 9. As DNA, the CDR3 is TGTGCCAGTAGTTCGGGGACAGGATTTGGCTCCTATAATTCACCCCTCCACTTT. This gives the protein CASSSGTGFGSYNSPLHF.

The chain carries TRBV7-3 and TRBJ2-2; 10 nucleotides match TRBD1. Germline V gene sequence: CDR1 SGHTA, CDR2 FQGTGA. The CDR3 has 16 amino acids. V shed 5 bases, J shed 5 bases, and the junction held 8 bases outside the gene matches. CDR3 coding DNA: TGTGCCAGCAGCAAGACCGGGACAGGGGAGACCGGGGAGCTGTTTTTT. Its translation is CASSKTGTGETGELFF.

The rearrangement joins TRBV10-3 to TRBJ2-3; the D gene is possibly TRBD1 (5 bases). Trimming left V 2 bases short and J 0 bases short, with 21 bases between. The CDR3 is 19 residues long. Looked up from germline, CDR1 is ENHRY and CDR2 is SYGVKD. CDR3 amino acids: CAISEGAGGIFSSTDTQYF. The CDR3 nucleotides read TGTGCCATCAGTGAGGGGGCAGGCGGAATCTTTTCTAGCACAGATACGCAGTATTTT.

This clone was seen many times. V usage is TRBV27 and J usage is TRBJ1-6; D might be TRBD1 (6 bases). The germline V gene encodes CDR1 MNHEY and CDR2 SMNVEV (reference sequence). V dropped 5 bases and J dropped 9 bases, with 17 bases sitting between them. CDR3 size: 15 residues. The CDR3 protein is CASSPQGGLGSPLHF. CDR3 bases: TGTGCCAGCAGTCCACAGGGCGGGCTAGGTTCACCCCTCCACTTT.